The source of this TCR beta chain is a study of T cell repertoires in cytomegalovirus infection. Study results and caveats: HLA-C-restricted CMV-specific TCR beta clonotypes were dominant in the ex vivo response. The study identified carriers of CMV plus the relevant HLA from cumulative public TCR beta family frequency.

This clonotype was counted between two and nine times. Its matching antigen is unknown. From the reads, TCRdb called clonotypes with MiXCR, one entry per CDR3 protein. The data hold some 390,000 distinct CDR3 sequences, with less than 20% observed a single time. The CDR3 covers 18 residues. V lost 0 bases and J lost 0; bases outside the gene matches: 2. Germline values: CDR1 SGHNT, CDR2 YYREEE (reference sequence). The source is a human donor in good health (CMV status not recorded). Some clones in this sample may be carry-over from other donors' samples. This sequence joins TRBV5-4 and TRBJ2-6, with TRBD2 identical over 11 bases. The specimen was PBMCs. CDR3 nucleotides: TGTGCCAGCAGCTTGGGACTAGCGGGGTTCTCTGGGGCCAACGTCCTGACTTTC. It encodes CASSLGLAGFSGANVLTF.